This TCR beta chain was retrieved from a study of T cells in localized non-small cell lung cancer (dated by TCRdb to about 2020). Looking at the study overall: The study examined T cell repertoires in 200 to 250 patients with early-stage NSCLC and compared tumors with uninvolved tumor-adjacent lungs. The cohort consisted of approximately 240 treatment-naive NSCLC patients whose localized lung tumors had been resected. The mean age of the NSCLC patients was roughly 70 years, with 130 or so men and over 100 women. General study outcomes and caveats: Because the study design was exploratory, TCR variables were selected using unadjusted p-values without false-discovery rate correction. A median of about 50 of the top 100 tumor clones turned up in the paired uninvolved adjacent lung, and fewer than 35 of those clones also ranked among the top 100 of that same adjacent lung. Longer overall survival was associated with higher blood T cell density, whereas shorter survival was associated with higher adjacent-lung clonality. Uninvolved tumor-adjacent lung showed the highest T cell clonality, higher than tumor, which suggests more focused antigenic responses in the uninvolved tumor-adjacent lung. Because multi-region sequencing of the tumors was not done, intratumor heterogeneity could not be ruled out.

CDR1 and CDR2 (MNHNS, SASEGT) derive from the germline V gene. Relative to germline, V is missing 7 bases and J is missing 6 bases, with 9 bases of the junction outside any gene match. The CDR3 goes from the cysteine to the phenylalanine over 15 residues. The sequence is cut down to CDR3 DNA, 45 bases in frame from base 1. The immunoSEQ Assay was used to sequence TCR beta CDR3 regions from DNA. The study's processing was this. T cell density was computed as TCR beta template counts normalized to usable DNA estimated by amplifying housekeeping genes. Using the preseqR package, richness was estimated by extrapolating to 120,000 templates for tissue samples and 400,000 templates for PBMC samples. Clonality was defined by subtracting Pielou's evenness from one. Differential abundance testing on productive amino-acid clonotypes, with a minimum total count of 5 and an alpha of 0.1, was used to identify tissue-enriched TCRs. The Jaccard Index and the Morisita Overlap Index were used to quantify repertoire overlap between compartments. GLIPH clustered TCR beta CDR3s with public tetramer-defined viral CDR3s; viral motifs required at least three viral sequences plus V-gene enrichment. TCRdb mirrors the immuneACCESS table, restricted to in-frame sequences. Some clones are absent from its copies; in checked studies, under half trace to an unresolved V gene, and the reason for the others is unknown. V and J calls and clone size follow that table, whereas D and trimming were derived from the DNA. The sample includes some 30,000 clones, with roughly nine tenths observed a single time. The ten biggest clones cover 2.5% to 3.5% of the sample.

At diagnosis, peripheral blood, uninvolved tumor-adjacent lung and tumor were collected and were preserved as a mix of fresh-frozen and FFPE material. For TCR repertoire profiling, blood samples were analyzed as peripheral blood mononuclear cells. Concerning this clone itself: Its recognized antigen is unknown. Base qualities were left out, and no much larger clone turns up one base away.

This TCR was sampled from a female donor at least 60 years old with stage I lung adenocarcinoma. This sequence uses TRBV6-1 and TRBJ2-7, with 13 bases aligning to TRBD2. The material sequenced was peripheral blood, taken before any cancer treatment. CDR3 sequence: CASTTPGLAGVEQYF. In nucleotides, the sequence is TGTGCCAGCACTACCCCCGGACTAGCGGGAGTCGAGCAGTACTTC.